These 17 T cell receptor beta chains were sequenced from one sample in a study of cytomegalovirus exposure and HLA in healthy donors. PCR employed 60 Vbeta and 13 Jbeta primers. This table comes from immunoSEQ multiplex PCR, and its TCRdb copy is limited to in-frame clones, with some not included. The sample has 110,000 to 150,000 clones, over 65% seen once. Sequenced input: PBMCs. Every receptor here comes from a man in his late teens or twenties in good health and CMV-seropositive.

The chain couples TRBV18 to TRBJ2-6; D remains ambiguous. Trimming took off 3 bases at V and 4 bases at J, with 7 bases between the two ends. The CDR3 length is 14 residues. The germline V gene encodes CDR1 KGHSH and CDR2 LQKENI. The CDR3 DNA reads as TGTGCCAGCTCACCCGAACTAGGGGCCAACGTCCTGACTTTC. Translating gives CASSPELGANVLTF.

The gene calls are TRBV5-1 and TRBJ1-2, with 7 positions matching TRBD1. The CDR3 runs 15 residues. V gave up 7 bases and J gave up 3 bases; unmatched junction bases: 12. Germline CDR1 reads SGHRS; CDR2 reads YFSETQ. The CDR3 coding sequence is TGCGCCAGCCGGCGGCCGGGAACAGGGGACTATGGCTACACCTTC. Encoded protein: CASRRPGTGDYGYTF.

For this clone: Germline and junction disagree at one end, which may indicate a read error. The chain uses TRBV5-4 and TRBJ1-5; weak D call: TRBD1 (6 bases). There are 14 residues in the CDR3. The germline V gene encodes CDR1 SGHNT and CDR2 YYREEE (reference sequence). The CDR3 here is CASSFQGGDHPQHF. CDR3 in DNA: TGTGCCAGCAGCTTCCAAGGGGGGGATCATCCCCAGCATTTT.

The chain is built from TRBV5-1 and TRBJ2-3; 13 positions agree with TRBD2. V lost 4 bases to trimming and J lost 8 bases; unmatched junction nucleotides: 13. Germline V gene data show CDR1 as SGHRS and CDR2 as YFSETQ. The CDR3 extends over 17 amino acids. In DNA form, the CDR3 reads TGCGCCAGCAGCCTGATGACTAGCGGGGGGCTTTTTGGTACGCAGTATTTT. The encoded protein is CASSLMTSGGLFGTQYF.

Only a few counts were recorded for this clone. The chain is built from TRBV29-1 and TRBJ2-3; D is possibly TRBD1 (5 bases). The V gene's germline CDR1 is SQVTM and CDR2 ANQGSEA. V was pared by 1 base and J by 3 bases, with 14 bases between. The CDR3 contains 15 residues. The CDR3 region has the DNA TGCAGCGTTGAAGGCGTGGCAGGGATGACAGATACGCAGTATTTT. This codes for CSVEGVAGMTDTQYF.

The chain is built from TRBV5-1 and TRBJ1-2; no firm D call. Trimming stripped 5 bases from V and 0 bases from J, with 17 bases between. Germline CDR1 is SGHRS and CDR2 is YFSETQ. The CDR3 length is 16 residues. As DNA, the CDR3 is TGCGCCAGCAGACCGGTCCTAACCACTGCTAACTATGGCTACACCTTC. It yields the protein CASRPVLTTANYGYTF.

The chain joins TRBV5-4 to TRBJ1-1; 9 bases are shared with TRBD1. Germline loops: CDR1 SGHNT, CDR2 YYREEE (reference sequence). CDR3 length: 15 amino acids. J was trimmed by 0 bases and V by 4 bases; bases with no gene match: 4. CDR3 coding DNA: TGTGCCAGCAGCCAAGGACAGGGGATGAACACTGAAGCTTTCTTT. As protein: CASSQGQGMNTEAFF.

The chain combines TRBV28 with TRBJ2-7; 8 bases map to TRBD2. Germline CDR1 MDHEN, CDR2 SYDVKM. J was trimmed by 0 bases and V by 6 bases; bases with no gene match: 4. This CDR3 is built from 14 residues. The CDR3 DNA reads TGTGCCAGCAGGTCGGGGGGGAGCTCCTACGAGCAGTACTTC. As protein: CASRSGGSSYEQYF.

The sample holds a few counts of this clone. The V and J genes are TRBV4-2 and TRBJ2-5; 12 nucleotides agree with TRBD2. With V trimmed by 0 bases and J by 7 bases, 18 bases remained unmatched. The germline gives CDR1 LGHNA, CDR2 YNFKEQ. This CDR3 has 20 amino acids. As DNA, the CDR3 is TGTGCCAGCAGCCAAGAGGGCCTGCTAGCGGGAGGGCCAGGCGGGCGGACCCAGTACTTC. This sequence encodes CASSQEGLLAGGPGGRTQYF.

DNA for the CDR3: TGCGCCAGCAGCCCCTCAAGGAGTTATGGCTACACCTTC. Amino acid sequence: CASSPSRSYGYTF. The chain links TRBV4-1 to TRBJ1-2, with unresolved D. This CDR3 spans 13 amino acids. Germline V lookup: CDR1 MGHRA, CDR2 YSYEKL. With 4 bases removed from V and 5 bases from J, the gap between germline ends came to 11 bases.

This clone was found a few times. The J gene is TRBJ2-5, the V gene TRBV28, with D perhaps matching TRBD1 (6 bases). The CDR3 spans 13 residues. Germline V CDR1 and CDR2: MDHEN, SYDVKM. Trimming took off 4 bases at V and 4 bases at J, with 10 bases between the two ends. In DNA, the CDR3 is TGTGCCAGCAGTTGGCAGGGGCTAGAGACCCAGTACTTC. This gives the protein CASSWQGLETQYF.

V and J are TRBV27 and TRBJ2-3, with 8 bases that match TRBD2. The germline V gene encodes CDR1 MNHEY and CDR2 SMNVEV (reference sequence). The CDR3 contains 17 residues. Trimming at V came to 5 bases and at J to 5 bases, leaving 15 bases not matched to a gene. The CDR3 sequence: CASSPPLGGRKKDTQYF. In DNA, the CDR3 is TGTGCCAGCAGTCCGCCCCTTGGCGGGAGGAAGAAAGATACGCAGTATTTT.

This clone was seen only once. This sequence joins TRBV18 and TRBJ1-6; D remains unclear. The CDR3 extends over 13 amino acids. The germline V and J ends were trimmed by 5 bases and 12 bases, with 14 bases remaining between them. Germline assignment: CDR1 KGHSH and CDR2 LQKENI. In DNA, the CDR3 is TGTGCCAGCTCAGCCGGTCCACTTATACCCCTCCACTTT. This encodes CASSAGPLIPLHF.

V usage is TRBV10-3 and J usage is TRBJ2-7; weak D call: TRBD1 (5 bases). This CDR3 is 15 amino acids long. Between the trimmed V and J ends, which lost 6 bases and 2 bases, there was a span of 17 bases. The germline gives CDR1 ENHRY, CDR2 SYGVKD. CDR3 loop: CAIRLTAGPTYEQYF. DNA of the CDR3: TGTGCCATCAGATTGACAGCTGGGCCTACCTACGAGCAGTACTTC.

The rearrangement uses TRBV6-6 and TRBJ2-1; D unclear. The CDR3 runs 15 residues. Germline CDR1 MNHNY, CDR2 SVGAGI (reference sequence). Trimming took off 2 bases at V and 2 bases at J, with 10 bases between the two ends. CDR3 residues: CASSYLREPYNEQFF. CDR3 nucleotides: TGTGCCAGCAGTTACCTGAGAGAACCCTACAATGAGCAGTTCTTC.

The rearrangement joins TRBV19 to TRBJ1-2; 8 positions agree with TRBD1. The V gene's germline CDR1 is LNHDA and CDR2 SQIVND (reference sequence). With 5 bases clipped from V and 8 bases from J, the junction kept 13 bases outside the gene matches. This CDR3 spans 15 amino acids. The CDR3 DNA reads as TGTGCCAGTAGTCCTCCTGACAGGGGCCCACGAGGCTACACCTTC. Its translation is CASSPPDRGPRGYTF.

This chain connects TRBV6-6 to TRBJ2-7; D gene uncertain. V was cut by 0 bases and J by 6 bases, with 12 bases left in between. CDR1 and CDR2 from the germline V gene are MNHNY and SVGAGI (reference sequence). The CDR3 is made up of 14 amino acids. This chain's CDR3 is CASSYSAPVAEQYF. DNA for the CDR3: TGTGCCAGCAGTTACTCGGCGCCCGTAGCCGAGCAGTACTTC.